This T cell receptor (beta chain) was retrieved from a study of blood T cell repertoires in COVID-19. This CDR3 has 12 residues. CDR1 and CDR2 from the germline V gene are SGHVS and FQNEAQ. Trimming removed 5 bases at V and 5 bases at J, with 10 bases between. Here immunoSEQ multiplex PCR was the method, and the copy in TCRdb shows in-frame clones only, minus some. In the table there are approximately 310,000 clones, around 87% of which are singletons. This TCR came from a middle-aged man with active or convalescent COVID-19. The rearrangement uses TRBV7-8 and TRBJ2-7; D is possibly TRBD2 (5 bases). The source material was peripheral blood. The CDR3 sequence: CASSPSGNEQYF. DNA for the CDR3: TGTGCCAGCAGCCCCTCCGGGAACGAGCAGTACTTC. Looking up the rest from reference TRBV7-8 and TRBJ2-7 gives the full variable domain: GAGVSQSPRYKVAKRGQDVALRCDPISGHVSLFWYQQALGQGPEFLTYFQNEAQLDKSGLPSDRFFAERPEGSVSTLKIQRTQQEDSAVYLCASSPSGNEQYFGPGTRLTVT.